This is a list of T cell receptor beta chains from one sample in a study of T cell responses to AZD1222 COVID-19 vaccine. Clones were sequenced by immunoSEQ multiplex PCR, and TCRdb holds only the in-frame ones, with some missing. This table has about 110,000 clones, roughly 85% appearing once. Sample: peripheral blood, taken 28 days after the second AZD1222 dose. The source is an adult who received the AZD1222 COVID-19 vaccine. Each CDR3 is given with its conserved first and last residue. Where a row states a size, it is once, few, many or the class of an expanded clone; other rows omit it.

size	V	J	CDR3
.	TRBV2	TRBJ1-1	CASSRGTGNPEAFF
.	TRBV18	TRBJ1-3	CASSPWDRSSGNTIYF
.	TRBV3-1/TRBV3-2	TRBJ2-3	CASSRSGGGALDTQYF
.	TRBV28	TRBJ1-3	CASSLVQGGNTIYF
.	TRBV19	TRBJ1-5	CATAGQRYQPQHF
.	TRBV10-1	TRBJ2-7	CASSGTPTGHGQYF
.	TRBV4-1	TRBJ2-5	CASSPRTRRVETQYF
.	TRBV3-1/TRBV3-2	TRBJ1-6	CASSPSGQGGNSPLHF
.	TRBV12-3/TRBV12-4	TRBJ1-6	CASGGPAGSPLHF
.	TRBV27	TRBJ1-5	CASSPGVPLHQPQHF
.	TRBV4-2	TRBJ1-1	CASSRGKNTEAFF
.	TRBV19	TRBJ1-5	CASNEGRDSNQPQHF
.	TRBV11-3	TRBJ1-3	CVGTGRPGNTIYF
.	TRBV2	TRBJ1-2	CASSESGGYGYTF
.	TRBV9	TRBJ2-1	CASNRLAGPYNEQFF
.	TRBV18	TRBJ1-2	CASSPPSRGDYGYTF
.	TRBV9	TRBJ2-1	CASSPHELAGDPLSYNEQFF
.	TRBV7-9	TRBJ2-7	CASSSQQSGGSWEQYF
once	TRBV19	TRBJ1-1	CASSMTGANTEAFF
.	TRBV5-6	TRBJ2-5	CASSPRAAGTQYF
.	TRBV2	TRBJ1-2	CASTRTGNYGYTF
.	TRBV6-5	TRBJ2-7	CATHPTGFYEQYF
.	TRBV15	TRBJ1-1	CATSREGWGYTEAFF
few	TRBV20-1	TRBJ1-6	CSASRRQGSSPLHF
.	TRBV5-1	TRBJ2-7	CASSTDTYEQYF
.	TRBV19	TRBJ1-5	CASSIDQTVLSNQPQHF
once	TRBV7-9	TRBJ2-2	CASSRAGAVNTGELFF
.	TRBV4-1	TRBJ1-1	CASSQDYPTGAEAFF
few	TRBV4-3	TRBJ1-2	CASSQDFRGDYGYTF
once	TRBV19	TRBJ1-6	CASSIDGFSSPLHF
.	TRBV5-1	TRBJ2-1	CASSLGTGNEQFF
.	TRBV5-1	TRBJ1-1	CASSLTNTEAFF
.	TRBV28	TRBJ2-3	CASSPPGLVKHTQYF
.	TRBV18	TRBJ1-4	CASSLQGPSGEKLFF
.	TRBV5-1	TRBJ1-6	CASSPEGQGWAPLHF
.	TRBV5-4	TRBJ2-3	CASRTGGEADTQYF
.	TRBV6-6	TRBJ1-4	CASSPGGTGVEKLFF
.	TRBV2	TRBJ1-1	CASGRGNTEAFF
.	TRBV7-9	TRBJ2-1	CASSRGTGGDEQFF
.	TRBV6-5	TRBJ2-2	CASSLSRSGELFF
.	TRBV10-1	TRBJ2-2	CASRPGQETGELFF
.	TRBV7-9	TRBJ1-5	CASSLGGLNQPQHF
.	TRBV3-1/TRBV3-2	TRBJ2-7	CASSQPSGGHEQYF
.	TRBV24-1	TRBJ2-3	CATSDTLGQGPDTQYF
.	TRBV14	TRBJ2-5	CASSSVPVQYQETQYF
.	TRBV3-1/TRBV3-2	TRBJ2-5	CASIARGETQYF
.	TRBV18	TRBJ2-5	CASSPPVQETQYF
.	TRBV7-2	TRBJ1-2	CASSLGGSGGYTF
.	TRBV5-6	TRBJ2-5	CASSLDSGGSWETQYF
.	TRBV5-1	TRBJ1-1	CASSLPRDRGYRDTEAFF
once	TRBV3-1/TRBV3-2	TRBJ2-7	CASSRTYEQYF
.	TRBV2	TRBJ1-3	CASSEETGDGNTIYF
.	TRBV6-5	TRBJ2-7	CASSRDRPFREQYF
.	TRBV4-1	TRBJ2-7	CASSPPSSGGSAVGEQYF
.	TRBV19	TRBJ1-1	CASSLQSMNTEAFF